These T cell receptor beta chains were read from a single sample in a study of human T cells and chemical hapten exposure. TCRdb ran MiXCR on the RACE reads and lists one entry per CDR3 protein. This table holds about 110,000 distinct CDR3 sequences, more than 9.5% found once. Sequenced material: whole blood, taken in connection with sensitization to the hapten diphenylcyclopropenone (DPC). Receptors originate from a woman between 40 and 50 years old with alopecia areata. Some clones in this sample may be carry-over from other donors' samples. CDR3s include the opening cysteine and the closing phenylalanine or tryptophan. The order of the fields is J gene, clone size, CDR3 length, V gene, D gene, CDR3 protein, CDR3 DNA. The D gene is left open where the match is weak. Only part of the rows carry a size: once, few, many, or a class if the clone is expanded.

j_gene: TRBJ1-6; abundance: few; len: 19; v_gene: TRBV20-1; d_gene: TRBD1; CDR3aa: CSAEILLDRGSSYNSPLHF; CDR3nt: TGCAGTGCCGAAATACTTCTTGACAGGGGTAGCTCCTATAATTCACCCCTCCACTTT
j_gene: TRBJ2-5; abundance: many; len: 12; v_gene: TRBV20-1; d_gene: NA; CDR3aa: CSARTAGETQYF; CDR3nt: TGCAGTGCCAGGACAGCGGGAGAGACCCAGTACTTC
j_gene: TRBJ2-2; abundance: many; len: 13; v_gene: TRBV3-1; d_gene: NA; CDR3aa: CASSARIAGELFF; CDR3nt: TGTGCCAGCAGCGCCCGCATCGCCGGGGAGCTGTTTTTT
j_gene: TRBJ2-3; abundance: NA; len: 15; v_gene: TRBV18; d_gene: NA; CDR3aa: CASSLSSPPTDTQYF; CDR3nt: TGTGCCAGCTCTCTAAGCTCACCCCCTACAGATACGCAGTATTTT
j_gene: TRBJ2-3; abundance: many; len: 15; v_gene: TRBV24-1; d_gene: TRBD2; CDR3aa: CATSRLAAPGDTQYF; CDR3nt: TGTGCCACCAGTCGACTAGCGGCTCCGGGGGATACGCAGTATTTT
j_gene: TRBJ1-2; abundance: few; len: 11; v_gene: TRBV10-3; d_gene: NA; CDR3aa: CAISKGDGYTF; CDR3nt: TGTGCCATCAGTAAGGGGGATGGCTACACCTTC
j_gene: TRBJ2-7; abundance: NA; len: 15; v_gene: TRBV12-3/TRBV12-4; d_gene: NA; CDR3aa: CASSFRGQSSYEQYF; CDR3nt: TGTGCCAGCAGTTTTCGGGGCCAGAGCTCCTACGAGCAGTACTTC
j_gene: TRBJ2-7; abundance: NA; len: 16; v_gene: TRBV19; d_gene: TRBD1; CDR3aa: CASSMGDRGVPYEQYF; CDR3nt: TGTGCCAGTAGTATGGGGGACAGGGGCGTCCCCTACGAGCAGTACTTC
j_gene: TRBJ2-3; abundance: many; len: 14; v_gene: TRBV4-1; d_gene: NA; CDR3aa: CASSQDGLTDTQYF; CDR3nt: TGCGCCAGCAGCCAAGATGGGTTAACAGATACGCAGTATTTT
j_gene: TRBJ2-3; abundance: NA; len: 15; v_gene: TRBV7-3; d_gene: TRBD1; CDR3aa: CASSSTGMTIHAQYF; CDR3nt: TGTGCCAGCAGCTCGACAGGGATGACGATCCATGCGCAGTATTTT
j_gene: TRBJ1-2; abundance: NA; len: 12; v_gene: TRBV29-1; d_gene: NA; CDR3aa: CSVRGAGYGYTF; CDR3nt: TGCAGCGTGCGCGGGGCAGGGTATGGCTACACCTTC
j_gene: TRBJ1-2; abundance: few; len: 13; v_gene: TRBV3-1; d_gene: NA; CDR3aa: CASSQDGPAGYTF; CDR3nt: TGTGCCAGCAGCCAAGATGGTCCGGCGGGCTACACCTTC
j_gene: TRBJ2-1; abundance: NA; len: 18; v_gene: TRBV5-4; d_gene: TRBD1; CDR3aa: CASSPRPPGQGANNEQFF; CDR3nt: TGTGCCAGCAGCCCACGCCCCCCGGGACAGGGGGCAAACAATGAGCAGTTCTTC
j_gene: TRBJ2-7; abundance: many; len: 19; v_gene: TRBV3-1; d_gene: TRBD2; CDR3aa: CASSHSPQRPSGKFYEQYF; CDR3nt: TGTGCCAGCAGCCATTCCCCTCAACGGCCTAGCGGGAAGTTCTACGAGCAGTACTTC
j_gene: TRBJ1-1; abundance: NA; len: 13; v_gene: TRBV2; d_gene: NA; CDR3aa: CASSENPNTEAFF; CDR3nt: TGTGCCAGCAGTGAAAACCCGAACACTGAAGCTTTCTTT
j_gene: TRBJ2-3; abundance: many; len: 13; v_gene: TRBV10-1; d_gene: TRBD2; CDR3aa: CASKAPGGDTQYF; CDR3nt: TGCGCCAGCAAAGCGCCGGGGGGAGATACGCAGTATTTT
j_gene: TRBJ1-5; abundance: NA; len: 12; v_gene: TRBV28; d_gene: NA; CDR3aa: CASSSGVQPQHF; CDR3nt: TGTGCCAGCAGTTCGGGGGTTCAGCCCCAGCATTTT
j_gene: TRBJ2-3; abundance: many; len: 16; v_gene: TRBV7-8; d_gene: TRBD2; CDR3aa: CASSLTAGTGTDTQYF; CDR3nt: TGTGCCAGCAGCTTAACAGCGGGAACTGGCACAGATACGCAGTATTTT
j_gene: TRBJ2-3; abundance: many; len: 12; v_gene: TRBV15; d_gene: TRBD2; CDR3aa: CATSRDVAGADF; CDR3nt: TGTGCCACCAGCAGAGATGTAGCGGGGGCCGATTTT
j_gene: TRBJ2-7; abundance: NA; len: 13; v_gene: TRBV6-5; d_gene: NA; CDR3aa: CASSRLGGYEQYF; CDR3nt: TGTGCCAGCAGTCGACTGGGGGGTTACGAGCAGTACTTC
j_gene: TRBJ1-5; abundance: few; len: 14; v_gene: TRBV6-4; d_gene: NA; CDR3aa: CASSESGGDQPQHF; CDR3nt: TGTGCCAGCAGTGAAAGCGGGGGAGATCAGCCCCAGCATTTT
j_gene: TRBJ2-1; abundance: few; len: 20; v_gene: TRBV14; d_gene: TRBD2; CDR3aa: CASSQDAWGGLADSYNEQFF; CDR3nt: TGTGCCAGCAGCCAAGATGCTTGGGGCGGACTAGCGGACTCCTACAATGAGCAGTTCTTC
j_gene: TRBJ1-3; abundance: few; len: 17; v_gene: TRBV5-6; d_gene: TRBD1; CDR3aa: CASSLGLTGESGNTIYF; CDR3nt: TGTGCCAGCAGCTTGGGCCTGACAGGGGAATCTGGAAACACCATATATTTT
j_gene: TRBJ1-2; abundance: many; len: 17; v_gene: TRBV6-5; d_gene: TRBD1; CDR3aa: CASSYPTRTGPGYGYTF; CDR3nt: TGTGCCAGCAGTTACCCCACCCGGACAGGGCCCGGCTATGGCTACACCTTC
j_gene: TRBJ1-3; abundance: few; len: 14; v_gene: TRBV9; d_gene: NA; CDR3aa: CASSVAQSGNTIYF; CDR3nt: TGTGCCAGCAGCGTAGCACAATCTGGAAACACCATATATTTT
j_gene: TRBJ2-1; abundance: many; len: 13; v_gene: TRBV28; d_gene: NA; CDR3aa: CAGSRRIYNEQFF; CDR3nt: TGTGCCGGCTCGCGAAGGATCTACAATGAGCAGTTCTTC
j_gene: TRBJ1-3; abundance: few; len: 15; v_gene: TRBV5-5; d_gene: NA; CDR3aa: CASSSGTLSGNTIYF; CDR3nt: TGTGCCAGCAGCTCGGGGACTCTCTCTGGAAACACCATATATTTT
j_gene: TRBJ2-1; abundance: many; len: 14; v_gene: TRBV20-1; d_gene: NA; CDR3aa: CSARDRRGHNEQFF; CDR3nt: TGCAGTGCTAGAGATCGGAGGGGGCACAATGAGCAGTTCTTC
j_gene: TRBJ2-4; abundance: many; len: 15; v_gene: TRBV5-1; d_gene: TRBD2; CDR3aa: CASSLESGRVNIQYF; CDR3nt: TGCGCCAGCAGCTTGGAAAGCGGGAGGGTGAACATTCAGTACTTC
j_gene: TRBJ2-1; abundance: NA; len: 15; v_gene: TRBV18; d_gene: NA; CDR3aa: CASSPEAGSYNEQFF; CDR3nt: TGTGCCAGCTCACCAGAGGCGGGTTCCTACAATGAGCAGTTCTTC
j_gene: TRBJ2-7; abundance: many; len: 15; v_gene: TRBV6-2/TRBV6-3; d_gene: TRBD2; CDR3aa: CASNWGLAGERKQYF; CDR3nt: TGTGCCAGCAACTGGGGACTAGCGGGAGAGAGGAAACAGTACTTC
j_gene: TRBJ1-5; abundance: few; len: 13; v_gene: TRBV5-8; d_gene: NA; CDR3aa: CASSLGGVKPQHF; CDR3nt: TGTGCCAGCAGCTTGGGTGGGGTAAAGCCCCAGCATTTT
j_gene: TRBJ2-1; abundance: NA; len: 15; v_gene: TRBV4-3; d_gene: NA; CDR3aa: CASSQDSLVRGEQFF; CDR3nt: TGCGCCAGCAGCCAAGATTCCCTCGTGCGAGGTGAGCAGTTCTTC
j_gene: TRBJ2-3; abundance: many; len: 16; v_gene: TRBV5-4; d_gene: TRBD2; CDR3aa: CASSLGSGSRADTQYF; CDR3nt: TGTGCCAGCAGCTTGGGGAGCGGGAGTCGAGCAGATACGCAGTATTTT
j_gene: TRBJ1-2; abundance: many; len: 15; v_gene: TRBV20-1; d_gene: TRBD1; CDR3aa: CSARDLETGDHGYTF; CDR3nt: TGCAGTGCTAGAGATCTTGAGACAGGGGATCATGGCTACACCTTC
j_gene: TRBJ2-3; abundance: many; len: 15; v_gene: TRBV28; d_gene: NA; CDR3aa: CASSGRPGRRDTQYF; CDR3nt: TGTGCCAGCAGCGGAAGACCGGGCCGCCGGGATACGCAGTATTTT
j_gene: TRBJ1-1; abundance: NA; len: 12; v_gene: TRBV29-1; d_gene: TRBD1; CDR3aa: CSVRTGATEAFF; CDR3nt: TGCAGCGTCCGGACAGGGGCCACTGAAGCTTTCTTT
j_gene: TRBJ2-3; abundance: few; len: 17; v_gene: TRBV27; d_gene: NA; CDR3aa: CASRTRGSPLSTDTQYF; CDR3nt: TGTGCCAGCAGGACGAGGGGCTCACCTCTTAGCACAGATACGCAGTATTTT
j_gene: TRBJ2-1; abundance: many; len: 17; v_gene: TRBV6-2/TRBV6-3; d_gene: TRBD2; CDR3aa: CASSYTYSGGEGNEQFF; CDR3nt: TGTGCCAGCAGTTACACCTATAGCGGGGGGGAGGGCAATGAGCAGTTCTTC
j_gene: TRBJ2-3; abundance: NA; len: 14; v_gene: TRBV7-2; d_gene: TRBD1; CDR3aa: CASSNPGGADTQYF; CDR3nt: TGTGCCAGCAGCAATCCAGGGGGTGCAGATACGCAGTATTTT
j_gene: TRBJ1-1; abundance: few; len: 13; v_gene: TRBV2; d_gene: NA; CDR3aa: CASSVVAQTEAFF; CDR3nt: TGTGCCAGCAGTGTAGTTGCGCAGACCGAAGCTTTCTTT
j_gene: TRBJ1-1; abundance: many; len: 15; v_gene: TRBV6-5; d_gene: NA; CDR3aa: CASRWTRARGPEAFF; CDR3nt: TGTGCCAGCAGGTGGACCAGGGCGAGGGGCCCTGAAGCTTTCTTT
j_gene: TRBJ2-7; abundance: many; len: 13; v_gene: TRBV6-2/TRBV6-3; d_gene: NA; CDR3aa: CASIRSGSDEQYF; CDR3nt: TGTGCCAGCATCCGGTCGGGGTCGGACGAGCAGTACTTC
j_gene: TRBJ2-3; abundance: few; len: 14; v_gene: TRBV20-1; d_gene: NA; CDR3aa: CSARDTRRVDTQYF; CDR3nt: TGCAGTGCTAGAGATACGAGGAGGGTAGATACGCAGTATTTT
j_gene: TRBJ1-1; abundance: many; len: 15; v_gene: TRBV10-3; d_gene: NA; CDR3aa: CAISERGRVTTEAFF; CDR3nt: TGTGCCATCAGTGAAAGGGGCAGGGTAACCACTGAAGCTTTCTTT
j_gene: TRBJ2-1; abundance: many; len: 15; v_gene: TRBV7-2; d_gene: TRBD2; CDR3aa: CASSTIAGGPGEQFF; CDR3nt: TGTGCCAGCAGCACTATAGCGGGGGGGCCAGGTGAGCAGTTCTTC
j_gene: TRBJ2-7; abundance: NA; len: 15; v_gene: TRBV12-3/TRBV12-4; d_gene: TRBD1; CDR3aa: CASSPTGQGSYEQYF; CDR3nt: TGTGCCAGCAGCCCCACAGGACAGGGATCCTACGAGCAGTACTTC
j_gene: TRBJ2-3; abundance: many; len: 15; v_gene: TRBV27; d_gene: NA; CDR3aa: CASSFRSIRTDTQYF; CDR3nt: TGTGCCAGCAGTTTTCGCAGCATCCGCACAGATACGCAGTATTTT
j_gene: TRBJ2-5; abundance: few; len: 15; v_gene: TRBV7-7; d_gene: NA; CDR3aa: CASSKAPRPGETQYF; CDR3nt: TGTGCTAGCAGCAAGGCCCCAAGACCAGGGGAGACCCAGTACTTC
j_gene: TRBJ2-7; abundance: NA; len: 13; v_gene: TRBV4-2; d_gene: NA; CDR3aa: CASSHPGAYEQYF; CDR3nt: TGTGCCAGCAGCCATCCTGGGGCCTACGAGCAGTACTTC
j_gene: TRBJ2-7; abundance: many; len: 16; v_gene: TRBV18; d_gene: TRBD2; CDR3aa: CASSPPGLAQTYEQYF; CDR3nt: TGTGCCAGCTCACCACCGGGACTAGCGCAGACCTACGAGCAGTACTTC
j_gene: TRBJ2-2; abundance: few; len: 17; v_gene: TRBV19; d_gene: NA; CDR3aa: CASSKRGGVPNTGELFF; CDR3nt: TGTGCCAGTAGTAAGAGGGGTGGAGTTCCGAACACCGGGGAGCTGTTTTTT
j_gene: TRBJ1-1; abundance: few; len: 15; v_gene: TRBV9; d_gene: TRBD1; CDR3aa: CASTSRQGGNTEAFF; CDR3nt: TGTGCCAGCACAAGCCGTCAGGGGGGCAACACTGAAGCTTTCTTT